The clone carrying this T cell receptor beta chain was observed a few times. The antigen is unknown. Through a sample-barcoded 5' primer and a J-beta primer mix, a second PCR was run for about 7 to 12 cycles. TCRdb ran MiXCR on the 5' RACE reads and lists one entry per CDR3 protein. The table shows about 1,600,000 distinct CDR3 sequences, with 42% occurring only once. This entry belongs to a study of blood T cells in healthy people across ages. General study findings and limits: While age rose, TCR beta diversity per million T cells dropped in a roughly linear way. What prevented conclusive comparison of naive and antigen-experienced cells was that PBMCs were unsorted. Compared with aged donors, long-lived donors showed fewer expanded clones, suggesting selection.

CDR1 and CDR2 (germline): SQVTM, ANQGSEA. The V end lost 6 bases, the J end lost 3 bases, and 18 bases lay between the germline ends. The CDR3 runs 14 residues. Sample: blood. This chain uses TRBV29-1 with TRBJ2-7, with D possibly TRBD1 on 6 matching bases. This receptor was obtained from a woman aged 18-35 years in good health. For the CDR3, the DNA is TGCAGCGTCGATTACAGGGAGAGGGGCTACGAGCAGTACTTC. It is translated as CSVDYRERGYEQYF.